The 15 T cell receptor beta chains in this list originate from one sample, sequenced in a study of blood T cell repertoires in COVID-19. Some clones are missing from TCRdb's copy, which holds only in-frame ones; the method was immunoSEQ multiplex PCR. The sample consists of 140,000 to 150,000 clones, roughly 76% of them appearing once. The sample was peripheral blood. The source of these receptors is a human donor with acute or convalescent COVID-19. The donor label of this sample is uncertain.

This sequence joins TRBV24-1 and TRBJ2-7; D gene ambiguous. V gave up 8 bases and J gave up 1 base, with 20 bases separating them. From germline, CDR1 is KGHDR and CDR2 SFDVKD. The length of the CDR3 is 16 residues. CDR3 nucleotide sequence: TGTGCCACCACTCCGTCCCGAGACATTCGTTCCTACGAGCAGTACGTC. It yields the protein CATTPSRDIRSYEQYV.

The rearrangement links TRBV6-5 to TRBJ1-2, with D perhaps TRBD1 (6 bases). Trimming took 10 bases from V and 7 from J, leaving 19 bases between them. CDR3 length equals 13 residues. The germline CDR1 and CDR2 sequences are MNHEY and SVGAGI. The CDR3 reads CATLRAGEIGYTF. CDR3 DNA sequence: TGTGCCACCCTAAGGGCAGGGGAAATTGGCTACACCTTC.

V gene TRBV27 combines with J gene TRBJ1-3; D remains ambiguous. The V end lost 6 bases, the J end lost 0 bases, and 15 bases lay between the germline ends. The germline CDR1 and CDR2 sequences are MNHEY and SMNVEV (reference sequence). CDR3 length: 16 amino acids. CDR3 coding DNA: TGTGCCAGCAGCCGCTACTCGGGTCTCTCTGGAAACACCATATATTTT. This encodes CASSRYSGLSGNTIYF.

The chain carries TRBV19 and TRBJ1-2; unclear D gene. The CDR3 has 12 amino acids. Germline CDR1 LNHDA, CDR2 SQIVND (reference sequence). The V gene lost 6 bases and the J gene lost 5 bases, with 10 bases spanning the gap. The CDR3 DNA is TGTGCCAGTAGGTCGGGAAAATATGGCTACACCTTC. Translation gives CASRSGKYGYTF.

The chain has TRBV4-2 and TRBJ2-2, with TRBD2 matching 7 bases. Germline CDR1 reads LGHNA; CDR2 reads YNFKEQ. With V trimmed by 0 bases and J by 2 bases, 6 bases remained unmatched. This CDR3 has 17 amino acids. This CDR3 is CASSQERLAVNTGELFF. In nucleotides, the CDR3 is TGTGCCAGCAGCCAAGAACGGCTAGCGGTCAACACCGGGGAGCTGTTTTTT.

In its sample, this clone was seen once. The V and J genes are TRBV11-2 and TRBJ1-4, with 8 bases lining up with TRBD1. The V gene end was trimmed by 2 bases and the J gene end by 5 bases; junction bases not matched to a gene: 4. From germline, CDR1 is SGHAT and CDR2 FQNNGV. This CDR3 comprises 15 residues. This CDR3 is CASSLQGAYNEKLFF. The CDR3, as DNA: TGTGCCAGCAGCTTACAGGGGGCATACAATGAAAAACTGTTTTTT.

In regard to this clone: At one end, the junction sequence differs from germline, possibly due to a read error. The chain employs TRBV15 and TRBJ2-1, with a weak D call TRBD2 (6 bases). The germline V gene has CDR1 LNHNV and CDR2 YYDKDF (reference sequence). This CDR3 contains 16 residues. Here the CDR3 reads CATSRPGTSSHNEQFF. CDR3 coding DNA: TGTGCCACCAGCCGCCCCGGGACTTCCTCCCACAATGAGCAGTTCTTC. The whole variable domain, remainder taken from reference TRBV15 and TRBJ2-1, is DAMVIQNPRYQVTQFGKPVTLSCSQTLNHNVMYWYQQKSSQAPKLLFHYYDKDFNNEADTPDNFQSRRPNTSFCFLDIRSPGLGDTAMYLCATSRPGTSSHNEQFFGPGTRLTVL.

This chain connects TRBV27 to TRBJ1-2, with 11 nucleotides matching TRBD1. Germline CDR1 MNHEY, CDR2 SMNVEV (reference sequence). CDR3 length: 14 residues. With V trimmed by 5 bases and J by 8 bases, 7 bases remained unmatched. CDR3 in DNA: TGTGCCAGCAGTCCAGGACAGGGGGCAGGAGGCTACACCTTC. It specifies CASSPGQGAGGYTF.

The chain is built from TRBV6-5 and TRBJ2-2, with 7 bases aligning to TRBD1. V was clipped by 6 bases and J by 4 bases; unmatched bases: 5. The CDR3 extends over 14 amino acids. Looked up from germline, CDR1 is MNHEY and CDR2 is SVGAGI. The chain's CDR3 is CASRDRKVTGELFF. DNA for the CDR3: TGTGCCAGCAGGGACAGGAAGGTCACCGGGGAGCTGTTTTTT.

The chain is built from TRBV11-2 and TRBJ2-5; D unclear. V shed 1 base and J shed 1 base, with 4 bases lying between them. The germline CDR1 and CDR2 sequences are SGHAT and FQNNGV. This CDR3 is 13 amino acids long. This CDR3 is CASSLARQETQYF. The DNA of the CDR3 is TGTGCCAGCAGCTTAGCCCGCCAAGAGACCCAGTACTTC.

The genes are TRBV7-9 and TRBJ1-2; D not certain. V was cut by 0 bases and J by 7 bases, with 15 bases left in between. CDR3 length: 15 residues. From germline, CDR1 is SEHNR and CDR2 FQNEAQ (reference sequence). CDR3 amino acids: CASSLAGFVEGGYTF. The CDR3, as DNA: TGTGCCAGCAGCTTAGCGGGGTTCGTAGAGGGTGGCTACACCTTC.

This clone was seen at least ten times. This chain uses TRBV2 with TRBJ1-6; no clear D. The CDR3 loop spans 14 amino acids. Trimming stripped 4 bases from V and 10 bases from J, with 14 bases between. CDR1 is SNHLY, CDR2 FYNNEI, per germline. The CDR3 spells CASSVGIGSSPLHF. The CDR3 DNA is TGTGCCAGCAGTGTGGGCATCGGCTCCTCACCCCTCCACTTT.

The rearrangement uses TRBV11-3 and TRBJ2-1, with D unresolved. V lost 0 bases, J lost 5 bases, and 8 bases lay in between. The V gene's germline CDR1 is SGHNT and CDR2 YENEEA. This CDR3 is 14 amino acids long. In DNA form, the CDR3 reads TGTGCCAGCAGCTTAGAAGGAGACCACAATGAGCAGTTCTTC. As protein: CASSLEGDHNEQFF.

Here the CDR3 reads CPGSFPVPGDGNTIYF. The CDR3 nucleotides read TGTCCTGGGAGCTTCCCTGTCCCAGGGGATGGAAACACCATATATTTT. The rearrangement links TRBV22-1 to TRBJ1-3; the table's D call of TRBD1 was not tested on the DNA. TRBV22-1 is designated a pseudogene. This CDR3 spans 16 amino acids.

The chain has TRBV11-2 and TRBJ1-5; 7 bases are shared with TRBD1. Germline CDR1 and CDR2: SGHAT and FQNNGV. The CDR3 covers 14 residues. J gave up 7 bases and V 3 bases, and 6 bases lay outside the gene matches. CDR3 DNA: TGTGCCAGCAGCTTCACAGGGGCAGGACAGCCCCAGCATTTT. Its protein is CASSFTGAGQPQHF. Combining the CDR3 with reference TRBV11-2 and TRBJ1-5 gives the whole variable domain EAGVAQSPRYKIIEKRQSVAFWCNPISGHATLYWYQQILGQGPKLLIQFQNNGVVDDSQLPKDRFSAERLKGVDSTLKIQPAKLEDSAVYLCASSFTGAGQPQHFGDGTRLSIL.